The sequence of this T cell receptor beta chain was determined in a study of Ad26.COV2.S vaccination and SARS-CoV-2 variants. Specified treatment: around 19 received Ad26.COV2.S at low or high dose, single or two shots; about 5 received placebo; per-sample allocation not given. The study sampled participants on day 63 after the first vaccine or placebo injection. Study observations and caveats: Similar non-spike TCR breadth was observed in recipients of vaccine and of placebo.

Trimming removed 7 bases at V and 0 bases at J, with 9 bases between. Germline V lookup: CDR1 SNHLY, CDR2 FYNNEI. This CDR3 comprises 14 residues. About this clone itself: Antigen specificity is unknown.

Produced via immunoSEQ multiplex PCR; TCRdb's table is partial and in-frame only. The sample yields hundreds of thousands of clones, 80% to 90% seen once. V and J are TRBV2 and TRBJ1-4; D is perhaps TRBD1 (5 bases). Sequenced material: peripheral blood, taken in a trial of Ad26.COV2.S vaccine versus placebo. This receptor was obtained from a person between 18 and 65 years old who received the Ad26.COV2.S COVID-19 vaccine or a placebo. The CDR3 bases are TGTGCCAGCACCGTGACAGCAACTAATGAAAAACTGTTTTTT. This encodes CASTVTATNEKLFF.